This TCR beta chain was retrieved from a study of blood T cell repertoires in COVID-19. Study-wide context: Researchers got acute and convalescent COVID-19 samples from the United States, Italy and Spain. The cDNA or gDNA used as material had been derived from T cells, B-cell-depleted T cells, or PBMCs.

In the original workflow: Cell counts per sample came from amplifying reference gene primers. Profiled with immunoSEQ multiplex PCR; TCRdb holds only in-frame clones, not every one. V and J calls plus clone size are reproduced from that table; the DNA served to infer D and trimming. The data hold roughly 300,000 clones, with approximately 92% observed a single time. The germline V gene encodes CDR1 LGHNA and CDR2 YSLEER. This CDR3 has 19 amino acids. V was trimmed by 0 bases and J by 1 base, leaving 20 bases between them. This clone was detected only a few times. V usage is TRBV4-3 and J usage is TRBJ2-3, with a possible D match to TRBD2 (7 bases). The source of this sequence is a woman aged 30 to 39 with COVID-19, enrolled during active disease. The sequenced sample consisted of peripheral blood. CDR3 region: CASSQDSPTRGAGTDTQYF. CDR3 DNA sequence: TGCGCCAGCAGCCAAGATAGTCCCACCCGGGGGGCGGGCACAGATACGCAGTATTTT.